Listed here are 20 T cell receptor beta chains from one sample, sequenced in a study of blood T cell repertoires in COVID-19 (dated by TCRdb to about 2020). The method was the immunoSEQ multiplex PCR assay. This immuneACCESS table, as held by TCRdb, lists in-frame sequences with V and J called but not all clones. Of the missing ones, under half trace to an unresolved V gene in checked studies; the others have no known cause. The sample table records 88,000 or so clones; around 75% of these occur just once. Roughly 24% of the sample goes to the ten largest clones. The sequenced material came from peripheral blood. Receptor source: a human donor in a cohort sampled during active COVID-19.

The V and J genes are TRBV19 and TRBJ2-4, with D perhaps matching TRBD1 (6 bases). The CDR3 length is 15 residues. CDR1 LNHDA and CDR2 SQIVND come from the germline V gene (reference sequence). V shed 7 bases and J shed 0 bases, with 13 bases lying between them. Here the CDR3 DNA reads TGTGCCAGTACCGCCGGGACACTAGCCAAAAACATTCAGTACTTC. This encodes CASTAGTLAKNIQYF.

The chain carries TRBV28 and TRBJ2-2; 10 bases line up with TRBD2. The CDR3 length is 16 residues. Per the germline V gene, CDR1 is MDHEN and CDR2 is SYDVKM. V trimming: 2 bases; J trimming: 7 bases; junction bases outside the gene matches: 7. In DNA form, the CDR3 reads TGTGCCAGCAGTTTAGGGCTAGCGGGAGTAGTCGGGGAGCTGTTTTTT. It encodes CASSLGLAGVVGELFF.

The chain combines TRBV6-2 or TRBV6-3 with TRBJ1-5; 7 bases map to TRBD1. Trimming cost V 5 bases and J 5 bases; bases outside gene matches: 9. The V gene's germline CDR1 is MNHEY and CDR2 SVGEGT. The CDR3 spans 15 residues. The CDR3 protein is CASSTTGAFDQPQHF. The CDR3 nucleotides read TGTGCCAGCAGTACTACAGGGGCTTTTGATCAGCCCCAGCATTTT.

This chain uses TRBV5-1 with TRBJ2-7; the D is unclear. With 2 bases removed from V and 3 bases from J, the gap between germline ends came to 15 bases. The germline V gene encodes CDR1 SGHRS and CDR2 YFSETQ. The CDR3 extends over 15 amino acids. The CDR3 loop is CASSFSLGRNYEQYF. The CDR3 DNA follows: TGCGCCAGCAGCTTTTCCCTAGGTCGCAACTACGAGCAGTACTTC.

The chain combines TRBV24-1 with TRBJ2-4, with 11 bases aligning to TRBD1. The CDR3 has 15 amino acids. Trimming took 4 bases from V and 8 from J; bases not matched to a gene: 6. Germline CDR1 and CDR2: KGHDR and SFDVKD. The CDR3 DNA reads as TGTGCCACCAGTGACGAGGGGACAGGGGGTGACATTCAGTACTTC. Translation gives CATSDEGTGGDIQYF.

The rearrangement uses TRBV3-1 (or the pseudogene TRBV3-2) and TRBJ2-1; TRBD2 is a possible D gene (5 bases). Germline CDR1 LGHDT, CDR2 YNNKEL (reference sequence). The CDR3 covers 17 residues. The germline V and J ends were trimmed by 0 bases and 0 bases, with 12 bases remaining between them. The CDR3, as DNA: TGTGCCAGCAGCCAAGATATAAGTGGGAGCTCCTACAATGAGCAGTTCTTC. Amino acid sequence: CASSQDISGSSYNEQFF.

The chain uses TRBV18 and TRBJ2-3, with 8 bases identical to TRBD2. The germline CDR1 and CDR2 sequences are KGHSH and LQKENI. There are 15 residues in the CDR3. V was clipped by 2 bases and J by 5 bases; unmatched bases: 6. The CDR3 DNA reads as TGTGCCAGCTCACCAGCGGGGGGCGGGGAAGATACGCAGTATTTT. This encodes CASSPAGGGEDTQYF.

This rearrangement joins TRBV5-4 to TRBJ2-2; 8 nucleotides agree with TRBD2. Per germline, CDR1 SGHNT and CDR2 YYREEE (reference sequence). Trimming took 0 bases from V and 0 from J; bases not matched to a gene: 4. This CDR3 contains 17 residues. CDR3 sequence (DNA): TGTGCCAGCAGCTTGGGTGCTAGCGGGTCGAACACCGGGGAGCTGTTTTTT. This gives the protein CASSLGASGSNTGELFF.

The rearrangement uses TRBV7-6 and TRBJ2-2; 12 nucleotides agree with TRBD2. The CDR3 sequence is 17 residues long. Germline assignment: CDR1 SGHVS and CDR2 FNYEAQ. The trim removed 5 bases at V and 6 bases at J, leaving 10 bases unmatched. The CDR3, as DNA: TGTGCCAGCAGCGCAGGAGCGGGACTAGCGGGTTCCGGGGAGCTGTTTTTT. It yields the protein CASSAGAGLAGSGELFF.

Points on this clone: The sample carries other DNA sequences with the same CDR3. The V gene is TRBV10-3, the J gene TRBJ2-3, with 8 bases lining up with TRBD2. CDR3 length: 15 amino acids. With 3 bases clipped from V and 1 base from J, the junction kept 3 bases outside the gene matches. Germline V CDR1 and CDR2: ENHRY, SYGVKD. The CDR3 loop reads CAISEGLAGTDTQYF. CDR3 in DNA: TGTGCCATCAGTGAAGGACTAGCAGGCACAGATACGCAGTATTTT.

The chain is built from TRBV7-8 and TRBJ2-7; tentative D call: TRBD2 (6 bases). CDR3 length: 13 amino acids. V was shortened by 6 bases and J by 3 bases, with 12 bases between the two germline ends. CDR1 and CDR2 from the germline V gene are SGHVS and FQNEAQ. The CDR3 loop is CASSRRADYEQYF. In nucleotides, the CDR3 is TGTGCCAGCAGTAGGAGGGCAGACTACGAGCAGTACTTC.

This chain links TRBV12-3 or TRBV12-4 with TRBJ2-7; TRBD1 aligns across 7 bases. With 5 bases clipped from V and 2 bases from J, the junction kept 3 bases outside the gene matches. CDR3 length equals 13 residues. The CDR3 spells CASSHRGPYEQYF. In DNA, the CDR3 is TGTGCCAGCAGTCACAGGGGTCCCTACGAGCAGTACTTC.

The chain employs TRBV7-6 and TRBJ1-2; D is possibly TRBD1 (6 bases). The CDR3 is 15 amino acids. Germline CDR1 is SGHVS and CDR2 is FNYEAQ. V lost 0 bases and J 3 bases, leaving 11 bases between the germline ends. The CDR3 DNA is TGTGCCAGCAGCTTAGCGTTGGGGGCTGACTATGGCTACACCTTC. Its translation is CASSLALGADYGYTF.

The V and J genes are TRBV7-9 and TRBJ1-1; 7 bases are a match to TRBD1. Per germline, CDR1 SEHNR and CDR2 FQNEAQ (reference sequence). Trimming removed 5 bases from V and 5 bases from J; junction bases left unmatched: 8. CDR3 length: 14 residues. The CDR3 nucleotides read TGTGCCAGCAGCCGAGGGGGCGGAGGGACTGAAGCTTTCTTT. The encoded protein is CASSRGGGGTEAFF.

The CDR3 sequence is CASSIRGGVMADSNQPQHF. The CDR3 nucleotides are TGTGCCAGTAGTATACGGGGGGGTGTAATGGCGGATAGCAATCAGCCCCAGCATTTT. The rearrangement uses TRBV19 and TRBJ1-5, with D possibly TRBD1 on 5 matching bases. V was trimmed by 2 bases and J by 0 bases, leaving 20 bases between them. Germline CDR1 is LNHDA and CDR2 is SQIVND (reference sequence). CDR3 length: 19 residues.

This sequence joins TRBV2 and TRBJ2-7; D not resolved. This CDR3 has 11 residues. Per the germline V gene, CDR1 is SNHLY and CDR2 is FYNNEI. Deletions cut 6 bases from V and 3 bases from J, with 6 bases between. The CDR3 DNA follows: TGTGCCAGCAGGGTAGTCTACGAGCAGTACTTC. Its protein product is CASRVVYEQYF.

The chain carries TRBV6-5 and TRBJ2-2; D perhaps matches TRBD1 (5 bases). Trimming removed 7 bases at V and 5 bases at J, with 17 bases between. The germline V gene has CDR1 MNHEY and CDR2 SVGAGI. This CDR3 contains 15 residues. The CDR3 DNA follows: TGTGCCAGCACCCATAGGGGTCTTGGTACCGGGGAGCTGTTTTTT. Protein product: CASTHRGLGTGELFF.

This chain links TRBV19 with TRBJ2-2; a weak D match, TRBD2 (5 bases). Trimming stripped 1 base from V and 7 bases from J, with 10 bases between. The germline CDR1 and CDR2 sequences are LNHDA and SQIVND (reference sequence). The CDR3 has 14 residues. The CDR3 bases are TGTGCCAGTAGTATAGTTGGGAGCGGCGGGGAGCTGTTTTTT. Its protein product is CASSIVGSGGELFF.

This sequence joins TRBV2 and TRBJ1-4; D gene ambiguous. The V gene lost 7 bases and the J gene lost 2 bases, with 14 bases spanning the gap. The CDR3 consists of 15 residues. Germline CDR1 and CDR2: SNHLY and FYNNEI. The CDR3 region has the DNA TGTGCCAGCATTCCCGGCGGGTTCACTAATGAAAAACTGTTTTTT. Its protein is CASIPGGFTNEKLFF.

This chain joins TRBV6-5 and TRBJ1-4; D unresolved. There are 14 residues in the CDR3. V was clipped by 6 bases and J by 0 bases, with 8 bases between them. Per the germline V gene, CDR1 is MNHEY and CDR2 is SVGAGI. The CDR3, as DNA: TGTGCCAGCAGGGGAGGGTCAACTAATGAAAAACTGTTTTTT. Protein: CASRGGSTNEKLFF.